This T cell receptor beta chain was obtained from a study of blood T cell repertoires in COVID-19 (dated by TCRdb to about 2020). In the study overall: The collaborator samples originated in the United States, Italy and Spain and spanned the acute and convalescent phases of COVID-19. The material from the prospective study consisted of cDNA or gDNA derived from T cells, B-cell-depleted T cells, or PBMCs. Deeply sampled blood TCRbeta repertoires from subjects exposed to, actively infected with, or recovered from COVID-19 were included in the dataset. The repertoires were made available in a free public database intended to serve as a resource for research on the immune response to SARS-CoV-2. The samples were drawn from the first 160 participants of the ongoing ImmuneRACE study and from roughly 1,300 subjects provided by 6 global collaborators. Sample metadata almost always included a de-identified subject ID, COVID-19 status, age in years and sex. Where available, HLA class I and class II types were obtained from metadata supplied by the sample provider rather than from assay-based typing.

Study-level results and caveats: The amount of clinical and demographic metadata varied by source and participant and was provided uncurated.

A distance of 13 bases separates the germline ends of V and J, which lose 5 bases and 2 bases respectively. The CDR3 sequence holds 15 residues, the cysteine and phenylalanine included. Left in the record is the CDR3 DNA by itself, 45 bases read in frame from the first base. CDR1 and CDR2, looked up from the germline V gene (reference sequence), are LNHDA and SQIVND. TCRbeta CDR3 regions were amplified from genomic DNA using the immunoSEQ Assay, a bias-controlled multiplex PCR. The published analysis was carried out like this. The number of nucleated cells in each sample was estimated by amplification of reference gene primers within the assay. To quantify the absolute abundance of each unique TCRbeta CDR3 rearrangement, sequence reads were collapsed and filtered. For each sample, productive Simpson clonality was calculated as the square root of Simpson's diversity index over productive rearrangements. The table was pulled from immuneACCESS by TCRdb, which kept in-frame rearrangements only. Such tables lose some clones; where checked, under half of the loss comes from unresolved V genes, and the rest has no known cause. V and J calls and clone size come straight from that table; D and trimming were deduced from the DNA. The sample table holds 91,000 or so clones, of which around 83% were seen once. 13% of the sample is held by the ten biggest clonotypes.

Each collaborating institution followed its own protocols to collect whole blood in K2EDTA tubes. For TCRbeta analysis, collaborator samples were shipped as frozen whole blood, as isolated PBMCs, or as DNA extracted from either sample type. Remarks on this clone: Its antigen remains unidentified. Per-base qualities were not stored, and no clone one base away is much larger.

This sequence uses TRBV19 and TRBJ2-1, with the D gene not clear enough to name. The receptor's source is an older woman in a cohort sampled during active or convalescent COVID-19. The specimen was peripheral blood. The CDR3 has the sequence CASSPLWAAYNEQFF. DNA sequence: TGTGCCAGTAGTCCCCTCTGGGCCGCCTACAATGAGCAGTTCTTC.